The rows below give T cell receptor beta chains drawn from one sample of a study of T cells in Graves' hyperthyroidism and ophthalmopathy. MiXCR, run by TCRdb on the multiplex PCR reads, gives a single entry per CDR3 protein. The sample records under 650,000 distinct CDR3 sequences, under 20% being singletons. Sequenced: blood. The receptors here all came from a woman younger than 45 with Graves' hyperthyroidism. CDR3s include the opening cysteine and the closing phenylalanine or tryptophan. A D gene is named only where the DNA matches it firmly. Clone size is stated in some rows and not others, as once, few, many or a class when expanded.

J: TRBJ1-6; size: few; length: 14; D: .; V: TRBV5-1; CDR3: CASRTGPAGSPLHF; DNA: TGCGCCAGCCGAACGGGACCTGCGGGTTCACCCCTCCACTTT
J: TRBJ2-1; size: .; length: 15; D: .; V: TRBV5-8; CDR3: CASSLKGQPYNEQFF; DNA: TGTGCCAGCAGCTTGAAGGGACAACCGTACAATGAGCAGTTCTTC
J: TRBJ1-1; size: many; length: 16; D: .; V: TRBV27; CDR3: CASSLSPRAANTEAFF; DNA: TGTGCCAGCAGTTTATCTCCTCGGGCAGCTAACACTGAAGCTTTCTTT
J: TRBJ2-1; size: many; length: 16; D: TRBD2; V: TRBV18; CDR3: CASSPARTSGRNEQFF; DNA: TGTGCCAGCTCACCTGCCCGGACTAGCGGGAGAAATGAGCAGTTCTTC
J: TRBJ2-1; size: few; length: 14; D: .; V: TRBV28; CDR3: CTSSPAGPYNEQFF; DNA: TGTACCAGCAGTCCTGCGGGCCCGTACAATGAGCAGTTCTTC
J: TRBJ2-1; size: .; length: 12; D: TRBD1; V: TRBV11-1; CDR3: CASSSWTGVRFF; DNA: TGTGCCAGCAGCTCCTGGACAGGGGTAAGGTTCTTC
J: TRBJ1-5; size: many; length: 15; D: .; V: TRBV7-8; CDR3: CASSLDRRINQPQHF; DNA: TGTGCCAGCAGCTTAGATCGGCGGATAAATCAGCCCCAGCATTTT
J: TRBJ2-3; size: many; length: 13; D: .; V: TRBV12-3/TRBV12-4; CDR3: CASSRDPTDTQYF; DNA: TGTGCCAGCTCCCGGGACCCAACAGATACGCAGTATTTT
J: TRBJ2-3; size: many; length: 15; D: .; V: TRBV5-1; CDR3: CASSSQGQSTDTQYF; DNA: TGCGCCAGCAGCTCCCAGGGGCAAAGCACAGATACGCAGTATTTT
J: TRBJ2-1; size: many; length: 14; D: .; V: TRBV13; CDR3: CASSQQVADNEQFF; DNA: TGTGCCAGCAGTCAACAGGTAGCAGACAATGAGCAGTTCTTC
J: TRBJ2-7; size: many; length: 18; D: TRBD2; V: TRBV6-5; CDR3: CASSSRVRVAGDGYEQYF; DNA: TGTGCCAGCAGTTCCCGAGTTAGAGTAGCGGGAGATGGCTACGAGCAGTACTTC